These T cell receptor beta chains were read from a single sample in a study of metastatic and nonmetastatic thyroid tumors. TCRdb re-clonotyped the PCR reads through MiXCR. The sample contains around 35,000 clones, roughly 17% of which appear only once. Sequenced: blood. The receptors derive from a female donor with papillary thyroid cancer or a benign thyroid nodule (not recorded which). Some clones in this sample may be carry-over from other donors' samples. Both conserved end residues are part of each CDR3. A D gene is named only where the DNA matches it firmly. Clone size is stated in some rows and not others, as once, few, many or a class when expanded.

j_call	d_call	clone_size	v_call	cdr3_aa	cdr3_nt
TRBJ1-1	TRBD1	many	TRBV4-1	CASSYGQGRGTEAFF	TGCGCCAGCAGCTATGGACAGGGAAGGGGAACTGAAGCTTTCTTT
TRBJ2-1	TRBD2	many	TRBV29-1	CSGRTSQSNEQFF	TGCAGCGGCCGGACTAGCCAGTCGAATGAGCAGTTCTTC
TRBJ2-1	TRBD2	many	TRBV6-1	CASSEARLAVYNEQFF	TGTGCCAGCAGTGAAGCCCGGCTAGCGGTCTACAATGAGCAGTTCTTC
TRBJ2-3	TRBD2	many	TRBV6-2/TRBV6-3	CASKGLADNTDTQYF	TGTGCCAGCAAAGGACTAGCAGACAACACAGATACGCAGTATTTT
TRBJ2-7	-	many	TRBV30	CAWTDSSEQYF	TGTGCCTGGACCGACTCCTCCGAGCAGTACTTC
TRBJ1-6	-	many	TRBV6-1	CASSEDPPNYNSPLHF	TGTGCCAGCAGCGAAGACCCACCGAACTATAATTCACCCCTCCACTTT
TRBJ2-5	TRBD2	-	TRBV5-1	CARSTGLAGAAETQYF	TGCGCCAGGAGCACTGGACTCGCGGGAGCTGCAGAGACCCAGTACTTC
TRBJ2-2	-	-	TRBV2	CASRTGGTGELFF	TGTGCCAGCAGGACGGGTGGAACCGGGGAGCTGTTTTTT
TRBJ1-6	-	many	TRBV3-1	CASSLGLFYNSPLHF	TGTGCCAGCAGCCTAGGTTTGTTCTATAATTCACCCCTCCACTTT
TRBJ2-5	-	many	TRBV5-1	CASSLAGRGTQYF	TGCGCCAGCAGCTTGGCGGGGAGAGGGACCCAGTACTTC
TRBJ1-5	-	few	TRBV19	CASGRGRYSNQHQHF	TGTGCCAGTGGCCGTGGCAGATATAGCAATCAGCACCAGCATTTT
TRBJ2-1	-	many	TRBV6-1	CASSSPDTLYNEQFF	TGTGCCAGCAGTTCCCCGGACACTCTATACAATGAGCAGTTCTTC
TRBJ2-2	-	-	TRBV20-1	CSARDPFLGELFF	TGCAGTGCTAGAGATCCGTTTTTGGGGGAGCTGTTTTTT
TRBJ2-3	TRBD2	many	TRBV20-1	CSARDLAGSPFGGTDTQYF	TGCAGTGCTAGAGATTTGGCCGGGAGCCCGTTCGGGGGGACAGATACGCAGTATTTT
TRBJ1-1	-	many	TRBV28	CASNIRVRSTEAFF	TGTGCCAGCAATATCAGGGTTCGTAGCACTGAAGCTTTCTTT
TRBJ2-3	-	many	TRBV2	CASTAVGLGPDTQYF	TGTGCCAGCACCGCCGTCGGATTGGGCCCAGATACGCAGTATTTT
TRBJ2-7	-	few	TRBV6-1	CASSHKGWQYF	TGTGCCAGCAGCCATAAGGGCTGGCAGTACTTC
TRBJ2-7	TRBD2	-	TRBV27	CASTMDRSSGRGEQYF	TGTGCCAGCACTATGGATAGAAGTAGCGGGAGGGGAGAGCAGTACTTC
TRBJ1-1	-	-	TRBV20-1	CSAMEDNYTEAFF	TGCAGTGCTATGGAGGACAATTACACTGAAGCTTTCTTT
TRBJ2-5	TRBD2	many	TRBV10-3	CAISETSGSSQTQYF	TGTGCCATCAGTGAGACGAGCGGGAGTAGCCAGACCCAGTACTTC
TRBJ1-5	-	many	TRBV20-1	CSAGVVENQPQHF	TGCAGTGCTGGCGTGGTGGAAAATCAGCCCCAGCATTTT
TRBJ1-2	-	few	TRBV20-1	CSALPLWGLSDYGYTF	TGCAGTGCTCTCCCCCTGTGGGGATTGAGCGACTATGGCTACACATTC
TRBJ2-3	-	few	TRBV6-4	CASIELAGGTDTQYF	TGTGCCAGCATTGAGTTAGCCGGAGGCACAGATACGCAGTATTTT
TRBJ1-4	TRBD1	many	TRBV30	CAWSQDRFGEKLFF	TGTGCCTGGAGTCAGGACAGGTTTGGGGAAAAACTGTTTTTT
TRBJ2-5	-	many	TRBV19	CAISPNGGAETQYF	TGTGCCATCTCTCCTAATGGGGGCGCGGAGACCCAGTACTTC
TRBJ2-5	TRBD2	many	TRBV11-3	CASSLGSGSSETQYF	TGTGCCAGCAGCTTAGGAAGCGGGAGTTCGGAGACCCAGTACTTC
TRBJ1-4	-	-	TRBV11-3	CASSLERAGEKLFF	TGTGCCAGCAGCTTAGAGCGGGCTGGTGAAAAACTGTTTTTT
TRBJ1-2	TRBD1	many	TRBV9	CASSAPGQLYGYTF	TGTGCCAGCAGCGCCCCGGGACAGCTCTATGGCTACACCTTC
TRBJ2-1	-	many	TRBV28	CASSTLGGDEQFF	TGTGCCAGCAGTACCTTAGGTGGAGATGAGCAGTTCTTC
TRBJ2-1	-	many	TRBV6-4	CASSTEPGAGNEQFF	TGTGCCAGCTCTACTGAACCAGGGGCAGGGAATGAGCAGTTCTTC
TRBJ2-2	TRBD2	many	TRBV28	CASSFGASGSRELFF	TGTGCCAGCAGTTTTGGGGCTAGCGGGAGCCGGGAGCTGTTTTTT
TRBJ2-3	TRBD2	-	TRBV4-2	CASSQDLAGGTDTQYF	TGTGCCAGCAGCCAAGATCTAGCGGGAGGCACAGATACGCAGTATTTT
TRBJ1-2	-	few	TRBV19	CASSDRRNGYTF	TGTGCCAGTAGTGACCGGAGAAATGGCTACACCTTC
TRBJ1-4	-	many	TRBV24-1	CATSDFVKGPEKLFF	TGTGCCACCAGTGATTTTGTGAAGGGACCTGAAAAACTGTTTTTT
TRBJ2-7	-	many	TRBV7-8	CASSLAPPGLNYEQYF	TGTGCCAGCAGCTTAGCCCCTCCGGGACTTAACTACGAGCAGTACTTC
TRBJ1-2	-	few	TRBV6-2/TRBV6-3	CASSAEGLPLYGYTF	TGTGCCAGCAGTGCAGAGGGACTCCCTCTCTATGGCTACACATTC
TRBJ1-1	-	many	TRBV5-1	CASSLSLNTEAFF	TGCGCCAGCAGCTTGTCCTTGAACACTGAAGCTTTCTTT
TRBJ2-3	-	many	TRBV6-4	CASSDGEADTQYF	TGTGCCAGCAGTGACGGAGAGGCAGATACGCAGTATTTT
TRBJ1-2	-	many	TRBV11-1	CASSSLGGDRDYGYTF	TGTGCCAGCAGCTCCCTGGGGGGGGATCGGGACTATGGCTACACCTTC
TRBJ1-5	-	many	TRBV6-1	CASSEAVGGLGQPQHF	TGTGCCAGCAGTGAAGCGGTAGGAGGGTTAGGTCAGCCCCAGCATTTT
TRBJ1-1	-	-	TRBV18	CASSLDSLNTQAFF	TGTGCCAGCTCACTGGACAGCCTGAACACTCAAGCTTTCTTT
TRBJ2-2	-	many	TRBV20-1	CSARDQVSGNTGELFF	TGCAGTGCTAGAGATCAAGTTAGCGGGAACACCGGGGAGCTGTTTTTT
TRBJ1-4	-	many	TRBV29-1	CSAGDEKLFF	TGCAGCGCCGGGGATGAAAAACTGTTTTTT
TRBJ1-2	TRBD1	many	TRBV12-3/TRBV12-4	CASSPNRGHNGYTF	TGTGCCAGCAGTCCGAACAGGGGGCACAATGGCTACACCTTC
TRBJ1-2	-	few	TRBV28	CASSSNRGTFVNYGYTF	TGTGCCAGCAGTTCGAACCGAGGGACATTTGTTAATTATGGCTACACCTTC
TRBJ2-7	-	-	TRBV2	CAWKRADSYEQYF	TGTGCCTGGAAACGGGCGGACTCCTACGAGCAGTACTTC